This entry is about one T cell receptor (beta chain). Its antigen is unknown. The input lacks base qualities; no much larger clone sits a single base away. The sample is drawn from a study of blood T cell repertoires in COVID-19 (dated by TCRdb to about 2020). Turning to the overall study: Collaborator samples came from the United States, Italy and Spain and covered acute and convalescent phases of COVID-19. Samples came from the ongoing ImmuneRACE study (first 160 participants) plus 1,254 subjects from 6 global collaborators. Where available, HLA class I and class II types were taken from metadata supplied by the sample provider and were not determined by assay-based typing. Nearly every sample came with metadata listing a de-identified subject ID, COVID-19 status, age in years and sex. The prospective study material was composed of cDNA or gDNA derived from T cells, B-cell-depleted T cells, or PBMCs. The repertoires were made available in a free public database intended to serve as a resource for research on the immune response to SARS-CoV-2. Subjects who had been exposed to COVID-19, were actively infected with it, or had recovered from it provided the deeply sampled blood TCRbeta repertoires that made up the dataset.

Whole blood was collected in K2EDTA tubes by collaborating institutions according to the institutions' own protocols. For TCRbeta analysis, collaborators shipped samples in one of three forms: frozen whole blood, isolated PBMCs, or DNA extracted from either of those sample types. TCRbeta CDR3 regions were amplified from genomic DNA by means of the immunoSEQ Assay, a bias-controlled multiplex PCR. Turning to the authors' computational methods: The number of nucleated cells in each sample was estimated by amplification of reference gene primers within the assay. To quantify the absolute abundance of each unique TCRbeta CDR3 rearrangement, sequence reads were collapsed and filtered. Productive Simpson clonality was computed per sample as the square root of Simpson's diversity index over productive rearrangements. TCRdb provides this immuneACCESS table in a form limited to in-frame rearrangements. Some clones are lacking; in checked studies, under half of them reflect an unresolved V gene, and why the rest are absent is not known. Clone size and V and J calls were adopted from that table, with D and trimming inferred from the DNA. This sample has around 400,000 clones in its table, and roughly 90% of those were observed once. In total, the top ten clones hold 1.2% of the sample.

General findings and caveats noted by the study authors: Clinical and demographic metadata were provided uncurated, with the amount varying by source and participant.

V loses 5 bases at its end and J loses 2 bases; junction bases beyond the gene matches: 5. Looking up the germline V gene yields CDR1 SGHVS and CDR2 FQNEAQ. Taken from cysteine to phenylalanine, the CDR3 has 15 residues. The CDR3 DNA has 45 bases and is translated from base 1. The sequencing input was peripheral blood. This sequence uses TRBV7-8 and TRBJ2-7, and 11 junction bases match TRBD1. The receptor was isolated from a man aged 40-49 years with acute or convalescent COVID-19. CDR3 loop: CASSPGTGGTYEQYF. The nucleotides read TGTGCCAGCAGCCCCGGGACAGGGGGAACCTACGAGCAGTACTTC.